One sample yielded the 19 T cell receptor beta chains listed below, sequenced in a study of blood T cell repertoires in COVID-19. TCRdb's table, derived via immunoSEQ multiplex PCR, lists solely in-frame clones and lacks some. Among approximately 100,000 clones, roughly nine tenths were seen once, and the ten largest hold about a third. Sequencing was performed on peripheral blood. These receptor sequences come from a woman aged 80 or over with acute or convalescent COVID-19.

This rearrangement joins TRBV11-2 to TRBJ2-7; D may be TRBD1 (5 bases). Trimming took 1 base from V and 2 from J, leaving 9 bases between them. The CDR3 runs 14 residues. Germline V lookup: CDR1 SGHAT, CDR2 FQNNGV. CDR3 coding DNA: TGTGCCAGCAGCTTAGTGGCAGGGACCTACGAGCAGTACTTC. Its translation: CASSLVAGTYEQYF.

The chain recombines TRBV28 with TRBJ2-4; 7 bases are a match to TRBD1. Unmatched junction bases numbered 10, after V lost 6 bases and J lost 2 bases. The CDR3 runs to 16 residues. CDR1 MDHEN and CDR2 SYDVKM come from the germline V gene. The CDR3: CASRSEQGIPKNIQYF. The CDR3 DNA is TGTGCCAGCAGATCCGAACAGGGGATTCCCAAAAACATTCAGTACTTC.

CDR3 DNA: TGTGCCAGTAGTACCACTAGCGGGGGGGCCGGCCAAGAGACCCAGTACTTC. This encodes CASSTTSGGAGQETQYF. The V gene is TRBV19, the J gene TRBJ2-5; 13 bases line up with TRBD2. Germline V gene data show CDR1 as LNHDA and CDR2 as SQIVND (reference sequence). This CDR3 spans 17 amino acids. J was trimmed by 1 base and V by 4 bases; bases with no gene match: 6.

J is TRBJ2-2 and V is TRBV18; D is perhaps TRBD1 (6 bases). Germline assignment: CDR1 KGHSH and CDR2 LQKENI. The CDR3 contains 13 residues. Trimming took 1 base from V and 6 from J, leaving 6 bases between them. The CDR3 DNA reads as TGTGCCAGCTCACCACAGGGGGCCGGGGAGCTGTTTTTT. Residues: CASSPQGAGELFF.

The chain employs TRBV7-6 and TRBJ1-4; 7 bases map to TRBD1. The trim removed 4 bases at V and 4 bases at J, leaving 9 bases unmatched. The CDR3 runs to 16 residues. Per the germline V gene, CDR1 is SGHVS and CDR2 is FNYEAQ. In nucleotides, the CDR3 is TGTGCCAGCAGCTCCAGGGATGCAGGGGGTAATGAAAAACTGTTTTTT. Encoded protein: CASSSRDAGGNEKLFF.

The chain couples TRBV4-3 to TRBJ1-2, with a weak D call TRBD1 (5 bases). This CDR3 is built from 14 residues. Trimming cost V 0 bases and J 7 bases, with 12 bases left between them. The germline V gene has CDR1 LGHNA and CDR2 YSLEER. The CDR3: CASSQDRELAGYTF. For the CDR3, the DNA is TGCGCCAGCAGCCAAGACAGGGAATTGGCTGGCTACACCTTC.

This chain connects TRBV19 to TRBJ2-3; TRBD1 matches 9 bases. Trimming cost V 4 bases and J 3 bases; bases outside gene matches: 8. CDR3 length: 16 residues. The V gene's germline CDR1 is LNHDA and CDR2 SQIVND (reference sequence). CDR3 coding DNA: TGTGCCAGTAGTACGAGTGGGGGACAGGGAACAGATACGCAGTATTTT. The encoded protein is CASSTSGGQGTDTQYF.

The J gene is TRBJ2-1, the V gene TRBV5-1, with 8 bases matching TRBD1. The CDR3 loop spans 17 amino acids. Germline CDR1 reads SGHRS; CDR2 reads YFSETQ. V dropped 4 bases and J dropped 1; count of bases not matched to a gene: 10. The CDR3 region is CASSPRQGHGSYNEQFF. DNA of the CDR3: TGCGCCAGCAGCCCCCGACAGGGGCATGGTTCCTACAATGAGCAGTTCTTC.

The chain combines TRBV2 with TRBJ1-4, with 12 bases identical to TRBD1. The trim removed 7 bases at V and 6 bases at J, leaving 3 bases unmatched. Germline loops: CDR1 SNHLY, CDR2 FYNNEI. The CDR3 covers 14 residues. The DNA of the CDR3 is TGTGCCAGCAATCGGGACAGGGGGCATGAAAAACTGTTTTTT. Amino acids: CASNRDRGHEKLFF.

The CDR3 reads CATSVTGVADTQYF. CDR3 in DNA: TGTGCCACCAGCGTCACGGGGGTGGCGGATACGCAGTATTTT. This sequence joins TRBV15 and TRBJ2-3, with a possible D match to TRBD2 (6 bases). The CDR3 covers 14 residues. V was shortened by 5 bases and J by 6 bases, with 15 bases between the two germline ends. Germline values: CDR1 LNHNV, CDR2 YYDKDF (reference sequence).

The V gene is TRBV19, the J gene TRBJ2-3, with 10 bases lining up with TRBD1. J lost 2 bases, V lost 5 bases, and 4 bases had no gene match. Per germline, CDR1 LNHDA and CDR2 SQIVND (reference sequence). The CDR3 length is 15 residues. Written as DNA, the CDR3 is TGTGCCAGTAGTCTGGGACAGGGGTTCACAGATACGCAGTATTTT. This sequence encodes CASSLGQGFTDTQYF.

This clone was found once. The V and J genes are TRBV19 and TRBJ1-2; no clear D gene. Germline V gene lookup returns CDR1 LNHDA and CDR2 SQIVND (reference sequence). Between the trimmed V and J ends, which lost 4 bases and 7 bases, there was a span of 19 bases. The CDR3 has 15 amino acids. The CDR3, as DNA: TGTGCCAGTAGTAGGGAGGACCTAAGGACCAGTGGCTACACCTTC. It yields the protein CASSREDLRTSGYTF.

The chain employs TRBV5-1 and TRBJ1-6, with TRBD1 identical over 7 bases. This CDR3 spans 15 amino acids. V was pared by 2 bases and J by 5 bases, with 4 bases of the junction left unmatched. Germline CDR1 SGHRS, CDR2 YFSETQ. The CDR3 DNA is TGCGCCAGCAGCTTACAGACAGGGAATAATTCACCCCTCCACTTT. Translated: CASSLQTGNNSPLHF.

The gene calls are TRBV5-6 and TRBJ1-5; TRBD1 might be the D (5 bases). Germline V gene sequence: CDR1 SGHDT, CDR2 YYEEEE. Trimming shortened V by 3 bases and J by 3 bases, and 10 bases separated the two germline ends. The CDR3 is made up of 14 amino acids. CDR3 sequence (DNA): TGTGCCAGCAGCTACGGACACATCAATCAGCCCCAGCATTTT. Translation: CASSYGHINQPQHF.

The chain links TRBV7-8 to TRBJ2-5, with D possibly matching TRBD2 (5 bases). Germline CDR1 is SGHVS and CDR2 is FQNEAQ. V gave up 5 bases and J gave up 3 bases, with 16 bases separating them. The CDR3 loop spans 15 amino acids. The CDR3 DNA follows: TGTGCCAGCAGCGCCCCGCGGGTCGGGAAAGAGACCCAGTACTTC. Protein product: CASSAPRVGKETQYF.

This clone was recorded only once. The chain links TRBV18 to TRBJ2-6; TRBD1 agrees at 10 bases. The V gene's germline CDR1 is KGHSH and CDR2 LQKENI. V shed 8 bases and J 0 bases; nucleotides not matched to a gene: 7. The CDR3 runs 17 residues. The CDR3 loop is CASKPGQGSSGANVLTF. In DNA, the CDR3 is TGTGCCAGCAAACCGGGACAGGGGAGCTCTGGGGCCAACGTCCTGACTTTC. Full variable domain (remainder filled in from reference TRBV18 and TRBJ2-6): NAGVMQNPRHLVRRRGQEARLRCSPMKGHSHVYWYRQLPEEGLKFMVYLQKENIIDESGMPKERFSAEFPKEGPSILRIQQVVRGDSAAYFCASKPGQGSSGANVLTFGAGSRLTVL.

The rearrangement joins TRBV10-3 to TRBJ1-3; 12 bases fit TRBD1. The V and J ends lost 4 bases and 0 bases, in that order; junction bases with no gene match: 10. The length of the CDR3 is 19 residues. Germline-derived CDR1 and CDR2 are ENHRY and SYGVKD. CDR3 residues: CAISGDRGRLGVSGNTIYF. The DNA of the CDR3 is TGTGCCATCAGTGGGGACAGGGGGCGGCTTGGAGTCTCTGGAAACACCATATATTTT.

The genes are TRBV6-5 and TRBJ1-1; a possible D gene is TRBD1 (6 bases). The CDR3 is 13 amino acids. Looked up from germline, CDR1 is MNHEY and CDR2 is SVGAGI. The V end was cut by 8 bases, the J end by 0 bases, with 10 bases between. Here the CDR3 reads CASLTGLNTEAFF. Written as DNA, the CDR3 is TGTGCCAGCCTAACAGGGTTGAACACTGAAGCTTTCTTT.

This chain joins TRBV24-1 and TRBJ1-1, with a weak D call TRBD1 (6 bases). Germline CDR1 KGHDR, CDR2 SFDVKD. Trimming cost V 0 bases and J 0 bases, with 28 bases left between them. The CDR3 has 22 residues. CDR3 nucleotides: TGTGCCACCAGTGATTTGCGAAAATATACAGGGCCCTCAAGACCCATGAACACTGAAGCTTTCTTT. As protein: CATSDLRKYTGPSRPMNTEAFF.